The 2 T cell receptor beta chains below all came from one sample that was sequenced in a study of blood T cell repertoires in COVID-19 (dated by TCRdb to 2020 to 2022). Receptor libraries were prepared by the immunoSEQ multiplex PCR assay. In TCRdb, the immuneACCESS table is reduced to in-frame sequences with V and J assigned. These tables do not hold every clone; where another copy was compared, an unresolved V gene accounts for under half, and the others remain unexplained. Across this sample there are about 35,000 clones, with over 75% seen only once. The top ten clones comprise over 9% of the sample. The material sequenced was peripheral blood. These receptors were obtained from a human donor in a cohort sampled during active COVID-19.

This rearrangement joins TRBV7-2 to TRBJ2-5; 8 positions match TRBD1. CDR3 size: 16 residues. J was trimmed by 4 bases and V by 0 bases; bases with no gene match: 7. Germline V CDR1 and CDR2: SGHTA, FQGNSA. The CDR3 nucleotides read TGTGCCAGCAGCTTAGCCGCAGGGGGCGGGGTAGAGACCCAGTACTTC. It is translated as CASSLAAGGGVETQYF. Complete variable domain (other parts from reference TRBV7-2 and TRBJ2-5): GAGVSQSPSNKVTEKGKDVELRCDPISGHTALYWYRQSLGQGLEFLIYFQGNSAPDKSGLPSDRFSAERTGGSVSTLTIQRTQQEDSAVYLCASSLAAGGGVETQYFGPGTRLLVL.

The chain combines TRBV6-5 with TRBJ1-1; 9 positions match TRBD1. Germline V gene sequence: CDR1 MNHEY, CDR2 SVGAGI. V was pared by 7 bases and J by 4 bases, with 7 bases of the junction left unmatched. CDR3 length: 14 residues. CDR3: CASKGTGRVTEAFF. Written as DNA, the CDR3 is TGTGCCAGCAAGGGGACAGGGCGTGTCACTGAAGCTTTCTTT.